One and the same sample provided the 22 T cell receptor beta chains below, sequenced in a study of OX40 agonist ivuxolimab in advanced cancers. Sequencing was performed with immunoSEQ multiplex PCR; in TCRdb, only in-frame clones are kept and a portion is missing. The sample contains roughly 76,000 clones, around 90% of which appear only once. Sequencing was performed on CD4+ or CD8+ T cells sorted from blood, taken in a trial of the OX40 agonist ivuxolimab. These receptors originate from an adult with an advanced solid tumor such as melanoma, head and neck, liver or kidney cancer.

The chain has TRBV5-3 and TRBJ2-6; TRBD1 is a possible D gene (6 bases). TRBV5-3 is recorded as an ORF, its role being uncertain. Deletions cut 4 bases from V and 0 bases from J, with 20 bases between. CDR3 length: 19 residues. The CDR3 DNA is TGTGCCAGAAGCACGCGGGCCAGGGGTGAAAGCTCTGGGGCCAACGTCCTGACTTTC. It encodes CARSTRARGESSGANVLTF.

V and J are TRBV6-5 and TRBJ2-2; D uncertain. The ends were cut back, 6 bases at V and 5 bases at J, with 16 bases in the middle. CDR1 MNHEY and CDR2 SVGAGI come from the germline V gene. The CDR3 is 15 residues long. CDR3 coding DNA: TGTGCCAGCAGGGCCGCCCCAGGTCGGACCGGGGAGCTGTTTTTT. Its protein is CASRAAPGRTGELFF.

This chain links TRBV6-5 with TRBJ1-4, with a possible D match to TRBD1 (5 bases). This CDR3 has 15 amino acids. The V gene lost 4 bases and the J gene lost 1 base, with 10 bases spanning the gap. The germline gives CDR1 MNHEY, CDR2 SVGAGI. CDR3 bases: TGTGCCAGCAGTTCCCGGGGGGGAACTAATGAAAAACTGTTTTTT. It translates to CASSSRGGTNEKLFF.

This sequence joins TRBV5-1 and TRBJ1-1; 7 nucleotides agree with TRBD1. The V and J ends lost 4 bases and 4 bases, in that order; junction bases with no gene match: 7. CDR1 and CDR2 (germline): SGHRS, YFSETQ. The CDR3 runs to 14 residues. The CDR3 protein is CASSQQTGTTEAFF. For the CDR3, the DNA is TGCGCCAGCAGCCAACAGACAGGGACCACTGAAGCTTTCTTT.

The rearrangement joins TRBV7-6 to TRBJ2-5, with 8 bases identical to TRBD2. The CDR3 loop spans 14 amino acids. Germline V gives CDR1 SGHVS, CDR2 FNYEAQ. J was trimmed by 5 bases and V by 1 base; bases with no gene match: 3. The CDR3: CASSLVAGRETQYF. In DNA, the CDR3 is TGTGCCAGCAGCTTAGTAGCGGGGCGGGAGACCCAGTACTTC.

The chain links TRBV5-4 to TRBJ2-7, with TRBD1 matching over 8 bases. In germline, CDR1 is SGHNT, CDR2 YYREEE (reference sequence). With V trimmed by 2 bases and J by 0 bases, 1 base remained unmatched. CDR3 length: 14 amino acids. The chain's CDR3 is CASSLQGDSYEQYF. The CDR3 nucleotides read TGTGCCAGCAGCTTACAGGGGGACTCCTACGAGCAGTACTTC. Using reference TRBV5-4 and TRBJ2-7 for the parts outside the CDR3, the full variable domain is ETGVTQSPTHLIKTRGQQVTLRCSSQSGHNTVSWYQQALGQGPQFIFQYYREEENGRGNFPPRFSGLQFPNYSSELNVNALELDDSALYLCASSLQGDSYEQYFGPGTRLTVT.

The genes are TRBV7-8 and TRBJ1-1; D unresolved. The CDR3 has 13 amino acids. V was cut by 5 bases and J by 6 bases, with 13 bases left in between. The germline gives CDR1 SGHVS, CDR2 FQNEAQ. DNA of the CDR3: TGTGCCAGCAGCCAGTACAAGATGGCTGAAGCTTTCTTT. This sequence encodes CASSQYKMAEAFF.

V gene TRBV10-3 combines with J gene TRBJ2-6; D is ambiguous. V lost 8 bases, J lost 0 bases, and 8 bases lay in between. This CDR3 region has 14 residues. Germline assignment: CDR1 ENHRY and CDR2 SYGVKD. In DNA form, the CDR3 reads TGTGCCATCTACCCGGGCTCTGGGGCCAACGTCCTGACTTTC. It yields the protein CAIYPGSGANVLTF.

The chain couples TRBV7-2 to TRBJ2-1; TRBD1 matches 7 bases. The V segment lost 4 bases and the J segment 4 bases; nucleotides outside the gene matches: 7. The CDR3 runs 15 residues. Germline V gene lookup returns CDR1 SGHTA and CDR2 FQGNSA. The CDR3 loop is CASSSTGTDYNEQFF. For the CDR3, the DNA is TGTGCCAGCAGCTCGACCGGGACAGATTACAATGAGCAGTTCTTC.

This CDR3 reads CASSFRDTNNSPLHF. CDR3 coding DNA: TGTGCCAGCAGTTTCCGGGACACCAATAATTCACCCCTCCACTTT. V and J are TRBV6-5 and TRBJ1-6; a possible D gene is TRBD1 (6 bases). CDR3 length: 15 amino acids. CDR1 is MNHEY and CDR2 is SVGAGI in the germline V gene. The V end lost 4 bases, the J end lost 5 bases, and 12 bases lay between the germline ends.

The table lists this clone with a count of one. The chain links TRBV5-8 to TRBJ1-5; no firm D call. Trimming removed 0 bases at V and 1 base at J, with 8 bases between. Germline V gives CDR1 SGHTS, CDR2 YDEGEE. This CDR3 comprises 15 residues. This CDR3 is CASSLGSLSNQPQHF. The CDR3 region has the DNA TGTGCCAGCAGCTTGGGAAGTCTGAGCAATCAGCCCCAGCATTTT.

This clone has only one observation. The V gene is TRBV29-1, the J gene TRBJ2-7; 9 nucleotides align to TRBD2. CDR1 SQVTM and CDR2 ANQGSEA come from the germline V gene. CDR3 length equals 13 residues. J gave up 7 bases and V 6 bases, and 10 bases lay outside the gene matches. Written as DNA, the CDR3 is TGCAGCGTCCTGACTAGCGGATTAGAGGAGCAGTACTTC. Amino acid sequence: CSVLTSGLEEQYF.

V usage is TRBV5-4 and J usage is TRBJ1-6; 7 bases agree with TRBD1. The CDR3 totals 15 residues. Germline assignment: CDR1 SGHNT and CDR2 YYREEE (reference sequence). Losses at the gene ends were 5 bases for V and 10 bases for J; bases not matched to a gene: 12. This CDR3 reads CASSLGRQGPSPLHF. CDR3 DNA: TGTGCCAGCAGTCTGGGTCGACAGGGCCCCTCACCCCTCCACTTT.

V usage is TRBV27 and J usage is TRBJ2-2; D ambiguous. Trimming stripped 3 bases from V and 5 bases from J, with 10 bases between. The germline V gene has CDR1 MNHEY and CDR2 SMNVEV (reference sequence). CDR3 length: 14 residues. In DNA, the CDR3 is TGTGCCAGCAGTTTCCGACGGTCGACCGGGGAGCTGTTTTTT. This encodes CASSFRRSTGELFF.

This CDR3 reads CASSLKAGGGRNIQYF. The CDR3 DNA reads as TGTGCCAGCAGTTTAAAAGCGGGAGGCGGGAGAAACATTCAGTACTTC. The V and J genes are TRBV27 and TRBJ2-4, with TRBD2 matching 9 bases. Looked up from germline, CDR1 is MNHEY and CDR2 is SMNVEV (reference sequence). The CDR3 loop spans 16 amino acids. V shed 2 bases, J shed 6 bases, and the junction held 8 bases outside the gene matches.

The rearrangement uses TRBV2 and TRBJ1-1; 8 nucleotides agree with TRBD1. The trim removed 6 bases at V and 6 bases at J, leaving 6 bases unmatched. Germline V gene lookup returns CDR1 SNHLY and CDR2 FYNNEI. The CDR3 spans 13 residues. The CDR3 DNA follows: TGTGCCAGCAGCCGACAGGGGAGTGCTGAAGCTTTCTTT. It encodes CASSRQGSAEAFF. Variable domain in full (rest from reference TRBV2 and TRBJ1-1): EPEVTQTPSHQVTQMGQEVILRCVPISNHLYFYWYRQILGQKVEFLVSFYNNEISEKSEIFDDQFSVERPDGSNFTLKIRSTKLEDSAMYFCASSRQGSAEAFFGQGTRLTVV.

J is TRBJ2-2 and V is TRBV5-1, with D perhaps TRBD1 (6 bases). With 2 bases removed from V and 4 bases from J, the gap between germline ends came to 9 bases. The CDR3 contains 14 residues. Germline V gene lookup returns CDR1 SGHRS and CDR2 YFSETQ. The DNA of the CDR3 is TGCGCCAGCAGCTTCCAGGGGATCACCGGGGAGCTGTTTTTT. Translated: CASSFQGITGELFF. The full variable domain, rest sourced from reference TRBV5-1 and TRBJ2-2, is KAGVTQTPRYLIKTRGQQVTLSCSPISGHRSVSWYQQTPGQGLQFLFEYFSETQRNKGNFPGRFSGRQFSNSRSEMNVSTLELGDSALYLCASSFQGITGELFFGEGSRLTVL.

CDR3 bases: TGTGCCAGCAGCTCCTTTAGCAATCAGCCCCAGCATTTT. It codes for CASSSFSNQPQHF. The rearrangement joins TRBV7-2 to TRBJ1-5, with no clear D. The CDR3 has 13 amino acids. The V gene lost 4 bases and the J gene lost 0 bases, with 4 bases spanning the gap. CDR1 SGHTA and CDR2 FQGNSA come from the germline V gene.

The chain has TRBV28 and TRBJ2-1; possible D gene TRBD2, 5 bases. The CDR3 totals 14 residues. The germline V and J ends were trimmed by 10 bases and 7 bases, with 20 bases remaining between them. Germline V lookup: CDR1 MDHEN, CDR2 SYDVKM. The CDR3 sequence: CANSQMGSTNEQFF. Here the CDR3 DNA reads TGTGCCAACTCCCAAATGGGGAGTACGAATGAGCAGTTCTTC.

This rearrangement joins TRBV6-1 to TRBJ2-6; D call uncertain. CDR1 is MNHNS and CDR2 is SASEGT in the germline V gene. The CDR3 sequence is 14 residues long. V lost 6 bases and J 0 bases, leaving 6 bases between the germline ends. The CDR3 nucleotides read TGTGCCAGCAGAGAACGCTCTGGGGCCAACGTCCTGACTTTC. Translated, it gives CASRERSGANVLTF.

The CDR3 region is CASRTTGGGIGNTGELFF. CDR3 DNA: TGTGCCAGCAGAACGACAGGGGGTGGAATAGGGAACACCGGGGAGCTGTTTTTT. The rearrangement links TRBV5-6 to TRBJ2-2; 9 positions match TRBD1. The trim removed 5 bases at V and 1 base at J, leaving 12 bases unmatched. From germline, CDR1 is SGHDT and CDR2 YYEEEE. The CDR3 contains 18 residues.

As to this clone: Within the sample, other DNA sequences also encode this same CDR3. This chain joins TRBV5-1 and TRBJ2-7, with TRBD1 matching 11 bases. Germline V gives CDR1 SGHRS, CDR2 YFSETQ. V lost 6 bases to trimming and J lost 7 bases; unmatched junction nucleotides: 9. The CDR3 is 14 residues long. The CDR3 spells CASTPGTGGGEQYF. In DNA, the CDR3 is TGCGCCAGCACCCCAGGGACAGGGGGTGGAGAGCAGTACTTC.